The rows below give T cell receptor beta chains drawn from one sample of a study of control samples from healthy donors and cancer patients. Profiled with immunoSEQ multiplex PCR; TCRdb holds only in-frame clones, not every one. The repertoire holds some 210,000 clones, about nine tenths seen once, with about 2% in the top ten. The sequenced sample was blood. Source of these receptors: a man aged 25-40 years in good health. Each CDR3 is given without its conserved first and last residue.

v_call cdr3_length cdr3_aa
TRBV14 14 ASSQAYGGLLYEQY
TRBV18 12 ASSPGQGNQPQH
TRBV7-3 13 ASSLIGGNNSPLH
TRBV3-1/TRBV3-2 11 ASSHQQAGELF
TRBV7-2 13 ASSLWGGGNQPQH
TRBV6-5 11 ASSYVGNEKLF
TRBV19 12 ASSSYGENTEAF
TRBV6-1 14 ASSEDQGYGAYGYT
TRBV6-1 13 ASSDVPGVFEKLF
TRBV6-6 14 ASSYLSGARTDTQY
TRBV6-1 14 ASSEPNPGPYYGYT
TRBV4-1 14 ASSQATGGHTDTQY
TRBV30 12 AWSNEGIRGALH
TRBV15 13 ATSRNLDRVPGYT
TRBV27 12 ASSPGNRNTEAF
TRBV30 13 AWSVTGLLWDTQY
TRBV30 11 ALEGQTTDTQY
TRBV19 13 ASSKQGAHNSPLH
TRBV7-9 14 ASSPAPGQNTGELF
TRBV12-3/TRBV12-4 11 ASLRGAGTSQY
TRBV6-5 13 ASSISAGPYNEQF
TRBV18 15 ASSPDRGARWNTEAF
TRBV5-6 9 ASSIVNEQY
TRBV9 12 ASSVGPGDYGYT
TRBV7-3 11 ASSLKADATQY
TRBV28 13 ASSGVGTGLTEAF
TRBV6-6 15 ASSPEDRGRTNYGYT
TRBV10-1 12 ASSGQGVYSPLH
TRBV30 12 AWSVGGASPEAF
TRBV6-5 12 ASRRGQSNTEAF
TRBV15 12 ATSRETGGNTIY
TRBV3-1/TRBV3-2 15 ASSQLTGAPVRGELF
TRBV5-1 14 ASSLRRDSNNEKLF
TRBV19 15 ASSQEGLSRRNSPLH
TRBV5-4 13 ASSFPTHGQTGYT